The source of this T cell receptor beta chain is a study of shared clonotypes between healthy human individuals. CD4+ cells underwent separation, giving CD45RA+ naive and CD45RA-negative memory subsets. The germline CDR1 and CDR2 sequences are KGHSH and LQKENI. The CDR3 is 15 residues long. Between the trimmed V and J ends, which lost 3 bases and 2 bases, there was a span of 13 bases. Produced via immunoSEQ multiplex PCR; TCRdb's table is partial and in-frame only. This table holds about 960,000 clones, 60% to 85% found once. Study findings and constraints: Among the subsets, naive ones generally showed larger estimated richness than memory ones. Non-shared clonotypes were found to have lower generation probabilities than the clonotypes that were shared by all four of the sorted-subset donors.

Worth noting for this clone: What it binds is not known.

The sequenced material came from memory CD4+ T cells sorted from blood. Subset given: CD45RA-negative fraction. This chain joins TRBV18 and TRBJ2-5, with D possibly being TRBD1 or TRBD2 (5 bases each). The sequence was obtained from a man younger than 35 in good health. The CDR3, as DNA: TGTGCCAGCTCACCCCCCTGGGGGTTACAAGAGACCCAGTACTTC. This translates into CASSPPWGLQETQYF.